A selection of T cell receptor beta chains follows, all from one sample in a study of blood T cell repertoires in COVID-19. Here immunoSEQ multiplex PCR was the method, and the copy in TCRdb shows in-frame clones only, minus some. The sample includes about 170,000 clones, about 80% of them seen just once. The specimen was peripheral blood. All receptors come from a human donor with acute or convalescent COVID-19. The donor label of this sample is uncertain. Each CDR3 is given with its conserved first and last residue. The order of the fields is J gene, V gene, CDR3 protein.

>TRBJ1-2|TRBV2
CASSEVRIGRVGWGDGYTF
>TRBJ2-5|TRBV19
CASTTGTSAQETQYF
>TRBJ2-3|TRBV6-5
CASSYSMGAGTDTQYF
>TRBJ1-1|TRBV2
CASSWGQGANTEAFF
>TRBJ1-1|TRBV7-8
CASSAQRMNTEAFF
>TRBJ1-3|TRBV7-2
CASSLGHSGNTIYF
>TRBJ2-5|TRBV24-1
CATSGPTGAETQYF
>TRBJ2-7|TRBV7-9
CASSRLAGVNEQYF
>TRBJ2-3|TRBV5-4
CASSSIAGGGTDTQYF
>TRBJ2-7|TRBV7-9
CASSPPGGRGRGQYF
>TRBJ1-4|TRBV18
CASSSRTGGAGSEKLFF
>TRBJ2-7|TRBV3-1/TRBV3-2
CASSQAGTYEQYF
>TRBJ2-3|TRBV7-9
CASSLNPSGNTQYF
>TRBJ1-2|TRBV9
CASSSDTLYGYTF
>TRBJ2-1|TRBV7-3
CASSSGPTGGAYNEQFF